The clone carrying this T cell receptor beta chain was seen repeatedly, ten times or more. Antigen unknown. The sample originates from a study of glioma-infiltrating T cells. Regarding the study as a whole: Non-neoplastic patients had below-expected tissue-blood divergence, while all gliomas exceeded expectation. Very few CDR3 sequences were shared between tissue and blood.

The germline gives CDR1 MDHEN, CDR2 SYDVKM. The V and J ends lost 7 bases and 5 bases respectively, with 15 bases between them. This CDR3 is built from 14 residues. The iRepertoire nested amplicon-rescue multiplex PCR amplified TCR alpha and beta CDR3s from RNA. One-step reverse transcription and amplification started from around 100-400 ng of tissue mRNA or PBMC total RNA. MiXCR was run by TCRdb on the multiplex PCR reads, yielding one entry per CDR3 protein. The sample records fewer than 200,000 distinct CDR3 sequences, under 55% being singletons. J is TRBJ1-5 and V is TRBV28, with a possible D match to TRBD1 (5 bases). The sample consisted of glioma tissue, nonneoplastic brain tissue, or PBMCs (not recorded which). This TCR was sampled from a human donor with low-grade glioma or glioblastoma, undergoing nonglioma brain surgery, or in good health (not recorded which). CDR3 in DNA: TGTGCCAGCAAACTTCAGGGATCCCATCAGCCCCAGCATTTT. It specifies CASKLQGSHQPQHF.